These T cell receptor beta chains were read from a single sample in a study of CD8 T cells in ankylosing spondylitis. TCRdb recomputed calls from the 5' RACE reads with MiXCR, one row per CDR3 protein. The sample shows 220,000 or so distinct CDR3 sequences, more than 9% of them seen only once. The sample taken for sequencing was blood, either unsorted or a sorted T cell fraction (not recorded which). The receptors were gathered from a male donor with ankylosing spondylitis or in good health (not recorded which). Each CDR3 is given with its conserved first and last residue. D genes are given only for firm matches. The size field is filled for only some rows; it gives once, few, many or a size class.

>TRBJ2-7|TRBV3-1|.|.
TGTGCCAGCAGCCAGTTGGACTACGAGCAGTACTTC
CASSQLDYEQYF
>TRBJ2-7|TRBV7-8|.|.
TGTGCCAGCAGCTTAAAAGCGCCAGGGGTCGAGCAGTACTTC
CASSLKAPGVEQYF
>TRBJ1-4|TRBV7-9|.|TRBD1
TGTGCCAGCAGCCTCCCGACAGGGGGAAATGAAAAACTGTTTTTT
CASSLPTGGNEKLFF
>TRBJ2-7|TRBV21-1|.|.
TGTGCCAGCATACAACAGGGGGTGGGCGAGCAGTACTTC
CASIQQGVGEQYF
>TRBJ1-4|TRBV7-6|many|.
TGTGCCAGCAGCTCCGAGACAGATGAAAAACTGTTTTTT
CASSSETDEKLFF
>TRBJ1-1|TRBV7-2|many|.
TGTGCCAGCAGCTTTTTGGGAGGGGGGAACACTGAAGCTTTCTTT
CASSFLGGGNTEAFF
>TRBJ2-3|TRBV7-8|few|.
TGTGCCAGCAGCCCGGGGGACAGACGGGGAACAGATACGCAGTATTTT
CASSPGDRRGTDTQYF
>TRBJ1-4|TRBV5-1|.|TRBD1
TGCGCCAGCAGCCTTCGGACAGGGGGTCTTGAAAAACTGTTTTTT
CASSLRTGGLEKLFF
>TRBJ1-2|TRBV7-9|few|.
TGTGCCAGCAGCTTAGCGCTGATTTATGGCTACACCTTC
CASSLALIYGYTF
>TRBJ1-1|TRBV18|many|TRBD1
TGTGCCAGCTCACCACTGCTGGGACAGGGTACTGAAGCTTTCTTT
CASSPLLGQGTEAFF
>TRBJ1-2|TRBV12-3/TRBV12-4|many|TRBD1
TGTGCCAGCAGTCCGTCGCACCAGGGACAGGCGAGTGGCTACACCTTC
CASSPSHQGQASGYTF
>TRBJ2-2|TRBV5-1|many|.
TGCGCCAGCAGCTCAAAGTCAGACAGCAACACCGGGGAGCTGTTTTTT
CASSSKSDSNTGELFF
>TRBJ2-1|TRBV5-1|many|.
TGCGCCAGCAGCTTGAATCAAGCGGTCAATGAGCAGTTCTTC
CASSLNQAVNEQFF
>TRBJ1-1|TRBV11-2|.|TRBD1
TGTGCCAGCAGCACCATCTACAGGGGGAGAGGGACTGAAGCTTTCTTT
CASSTIYRGRGTEAFF
>TRBJ1-3|TRBV29-1|.|.
TGCAGCGTTACTGAACAGTCCGGAAACACCATATATTTT
CSVTEQSGNTIYF
>TRBJ2-1|TRBV7-2|.|TRBD2
TGTGCCAGCAGCAGTAGCGGGGGGGCTAGGCTAATGCAGTTCTTC
CASSSSGGARLMQFF
>TRBJ2-1|TRBV3-1|many|TRBD2
TGTGCCAGCAGCCAAGATTTATATAGCGGGGGGGCCCTCAATGAGCAGTTCTTC
CASSQDLYSGGALNEQFF
>TRBJ1-1|TRBV5-1|many|TRBD1
TGCGCCAGCAGCTTGGACAGGGGGCATGACACTGAAGCTTTCTTT
CASSLDRGHDTEAFF
>TRBJ2-5|TRBV24-1|many|.
TGTGCCACCAGTGATTTCCAGGACTCTCAAGAGACCCAGTACTTC
CATSDFQDSQETQYF
>TRBJ2-5|TRBV7-2|many|TRBD2
TGTGCCAGCAGCTTAGCCCTGGGTTCTAGCGGGGGGTACCAAGAGACCCAGTACTTC
CASSLALGSSGGYQETQYF
>TRBJ2-5|TRBV3-1|few|.
TGTGCCAGCAGCCAATATTTTACTAGAAAAGAGACCCAGTACTTC
CASSQYFTRKETQYF
>TRBJ2-1|TRBV6-5|few|TRBD1
TGTGCCAGCAGTCCATTGGGACAGGGGCGTTTCTTC
CASSPLGQGRFF
>TRBJ2-5|TRBV28|many|TRBD2
TGTGCCAGCAGTATCCCGGGGGGGCGGGTCCAAGAGACCCAGTACTTC
CASSIPGGRVQETQYF
>TRBJ1-5|TRBV5-1|many|.
TGCGCCAGCAGCTTGGGCCAGGGGAAGGGGCAGCCCCAGCATTTT
CASSLGQGKGQPQHF
>TRBJ1-6|TRBV29-1|.|.
TGCAGCGTTGCGTGCAGCGCGAATTCACCCCTCCACTTT
CSVACSANSPLHF
>TRBJ2-7|TRBV5-1|.|.
TGCGCCAGCAGCTTGGAGCCCCGGGGGTCCACCTACGAGCAGTACTTC
CASSLEPRGSTYEQYF
>TRBJ1-2|TRBV12-3/TRBV12-4|.|.
TGTGCCAGCAGCCGATCGACACCAGGCCGCGGCTACACCTTC
CASSRSTPGRGYTF
>TRBJ2-5|TRBV5-1|many|TRBD2
TGCGCCAGCAGCTTGTTACCGGGACTAGCTGATGAGACCCAGTACTTC
CASSLLPGLADETQYF
>TRBJ2-7|TRBV5-1|many|TRBD1
TGCGCCAGCAGCCCGAACCCCGGGACAGGGCGTTCCGAGCAGTACTTC
CASSPNPGTGRSEQYF
>TRBJ2-1|TRBV7-3|.|TRBD2
TGTGCCAGCAGTTTCGGCGGGGGGGCTAATGAGCAGTTCTTC
CASSFGGGANEQFF
>TRBJ2-4|TRBV28|few|.
TGTGCCAGCAGCCAACCCGGGGGCTTGGCCATTCAGTACTTC
CASSQPGGLAIQYF
>TRBJ2-6|TRBV20-1|few|.
TGCAGTGCCGGCGCGACCCGGGACCCGATGCTGCCTGGGGCCAACGTCCTGACTTTC
CSAGATRDPMLPGANVLTF
>TRBJ1-5|TRBV7-7|.|.
TGTGCTAGCAGCTGCGACAGAATCCGCAATCAGCCCCAGCATTTT
CASSCDRIRNQPQHF
>TRBJ2-1|TRBV7-8|many|TRBD1
TGTGCCAGCATTACAGGGGGCTCCTACAATGAGCAGTTCTTC
CASITGGSYNEQFF
>TRBJ2-7|TRBV11-2|.|.
TGTGCCAGCAGCGCTGAATACGAGCAGTACTTC
CASSAEYEQYF
>TRBJ2-1|TRBV5-1|many|.
TGCGCCAGCAGCTTGGTAAGGGGATCCTACAATGAGCAGTTCTTC
CASSLVRGSYNEQFF
>TRBJ2-1|TRBV20-1|many|.
TGCAGTGCTCGTCGGGGGTACAATGAGCAGTTCTTC
CSARRGYNEQFF
>TRBJ2-5|TRBV20-1|many|.
TGCAGTGCTAGCGAAGAAGGGACCCAGTACTTC
CSASEEGTQYF
>TRBJ2-1|TRBV5-1|many|TRBD2
TGCGCCAGCACCGTGCTAGCGGGGGGGCACAATGAGCAGTTCTTC
CASTVLAGGHNEQFF
>TRBJ2-3|TRBV20-1|many|.
TGCAGTGCCCTTAGCAGTCCTGGCACAGATACGCAGTATTTT
CSALSSPGTDTQYF
>TRBJ2-7|TRBV19|.|.
TGTGCCAGTAGTATAAAGGCCAGCTTATCCTACGAGCAGTACTTC
CASSIKASLSYEQYF
>TRBJ1-3|TRBV3-1|.|TRBD1
TGTGCCAGCAGCCGCATGACAGGGCCCTCTGGAAACACCATATATTTT
CASSRMTGPSGNTIYF
>TRBJ1-6|TRBV4-2|many|.
TGTGCCAGCAGCCAGCCGGGTTCTACAAAATCACCCCTCCACTTT
CASSQPGSTKSPLHF
>TRBJ1-4|TRBV29-1|many|TRBD1
TGCAGCGTTGCAGGGGGCCACCTTCTTAATGAAAAACTGTTTTTT
CSVAGGHLLNEKLFF
>TRBJ1-3|TRBV5-1|.|.
TGCGCCAGCAGCTTGGGGGACGCACTCTCTGGAAACACCATATATTTT
CASSLGDALSGNTIYF
>TRBJ1-6|TRBV20-1|many|.
TGCAGTGCTAGAAGTAACGGGACGCCGAATAATTCACCCCTCCACTTT
CSARSNGTPNNSPLHF
>TRBJ1-5|TRBV2|.|TRBD1
TGTGCCAGCAGAGAACAGGGGGGGAGCAATCAGCCCCAGCATTTT
CASREQGGSNQPQHF
>TRBJ2-2|TRBV6-2/TRBV6-3|.|TRBD2
TGTGCCAGCAGTAACCTAGCGGAAGGGGAGCTGTTTTTT
CASSNLAEGELFF